One and the same sample provided the 13 T cell receptor beta chains below, sequenced in a study of T cell responses to AZD1222 COVID-19 vaccine. The data were produced by immunoSEQ multiplex PCR, yet TCRdb's version contains in-frame clones alone and is incomplete. The sample consists of 90,000 to 130,000 clones, around nine tenths of them appearing once. Sequencing used peripheral blood, obtained 28 days after the second AZD1222 dose. These receptors all stem from an adult who received the AZD1222 COVID-19 vaccine.

This clone was detected a few times. The gene calls are TRBV5-1 and TRBJ2-5; D may be TRBD2 (5 bases). The V gene lost 0 bases and the J gene lost 5 bases, with 11 bases spanning the gap. Germline CDR1 and CDR2: SGHRS and YFSETQ. The CDR3 totals 14 residues. DNA for the CDR3: TGCGCCAGCAGCTTGGAGGTTCCGGGGGAGACCCAGTACTTC. Amino acid sequence: CASSLEVPGETQYF.

This chain links TRBV28 with TRBJ1-2; D may be TRBD1 (6 bases). The germline CDR1 and CDR2 sequences are MDHEN and SYDVKM. This CDR3 has 13 residues. Deletions cut 8 bases from V and 4 bases from J, with 14 bases between. The CDR3 DNA reads as TGTGCCAGCCTAGAAACAGGGTTCTATGGCTACACCTTC. This translates into CASLETGFYGYTF.

The chain uses TRBV30 and TRBJ1-4; D ambiguous. Deletions cut 3 bases from V and 3 bases from J, with 14 bases between. The CDR3 length is 15 residues. The germline CDR1 and CDR2 sequences are GTSNPN and SVGIG (reference sequence). Here the CDR3 DNA reads TGTGCCTGGAGGGCGGAAGGATTGGCTAATGAAAAACTGTTTTTT. Amino acid sequence: CAWRAEGLANEKLFF.

This rearrangement joins TRBV10-2 to TRBJ1-3; TRBD1 matches 8 bases. The germline CDR1 and CDR2 sequences are WSHSY and SAAADI. This CDR3 is 14 amino acids long. Germline trimming cut 8 bases from V and 0 bases from J; bases unmatched to any gene: 3. The DNA for the CDR3 is TGCGCCAGCCGTCAGGGGGCCTCTGGAAACACCATATATTTT. It specifies CASRQGASGNTIYF.

This clone was observed a few times. The chain uses TRBV25-1 and TRBJ1-6; possibly TRBD1 for D (5 bases). Trimming shortened V by 1 base and J by 7 bases, and 8 bases separated the two germline ends. The CDR3 loop spans 14 amino acids. Per germline, CDR1 MGHDK and CDR2 SYGVNS. The CDR3, as DNA: TGTGCCAGCAGTGAATTTGGGGGAAATTCACCCCTCCACTTT. The encoded protein is CASSEFGGNSPLHF.

The rearrangement joins TRBV3-1 (or the pseudogene TRBV3-2) to TRBJ1-4; 10 positions match TRBD1. With 7 bases clipped from V and 4 bases from J, the junction kept 9 bases outside the gene matches. The CDR3 has 16 amino acids. Germline CDR1 LGHDT, CDR2 YNNKEL (reference sequence). This CDR3 is CASTRDRGINNEKLFF. DNA of the CDR3: TGTGCCAGCACCCGGGACAGGGGTATCAATAATGAAAAACTGTTTTTT.

This clone appeared once. The chain has TRBV3-1 (or the pseudogene TRBV3-2) and TRBJ1-1, with 11 bases matching TRBD1. Germline lookup yields CDR1 LGHDT and CDR2 YNNKEL (reference sequence). There are 15 residues in the CDR3. The junction had 9 bases not matched to a gene; V was cut back by 5 bases and J by 7 bases. The CDR3 nucleotides are TGTGCCAGCAGCGTCCGGCGGACAGGGGGCTTTGAAGCTTTCTTT. Protein sequence: CASSVRRTGGFEAFF.

The V and J genes are TRBV5-1 and TRBJ2-1; 13 positions agree with TRBD2. Germline trimming cut 3 bases from V and 8 bases from J; bases unmatched to any gene: 2. The V gene's germline CDR1 is SGHRS and CDR2 YFSETQ. The CDR3 runs to 14 residues. The CDR3 loop reads CASSWGTSGDEQFF. CDR3 DNA: TGCGCCAGCAGCTGGGGGACTAGCGGGGATGAGCAGTTCTTC.

The V gene is TRBV18, the J gene TRBJ1-1, with 12 nucleotides matching TRBD1. Germline values: CDR1 KGHSH, CDR2 LQKENI. There are 19 residues in the CDR3. V was clipped by 1 base and J by 3 bases; unmatched bases: 12. The CDR3 loop is CASSPQSSGRDRGHTEAFF. The CDR3, as DNA: TGTGCCAGCTCACCACAAAGTTCGGGCCGGGACAGGGGGCACACTGAAGCTTTCTTT.

This chain connects TRBV28 to TRBJ1-4; D remains ambiguous. Germline V CDR1 and CDR2: MDHEN, SYDVKM. The CDR3 covers 15 residues. V dropped 1 base and J dropped 1 base, with 7 bases sitting between them. The CDR3 reads CASSLFAGTNEKLFF. CDR3 coding DNA: TGTGCCAGCAGTTTATTTGCAGGAACTAATGAAAAACTGTTTTTT.

The chain has TRBV7-9 and TRBJ2-5; 8 bases match TRBD1. Germline lookup yields CDR1 SEHNR and CDR2 FQNEAQ (reference sequence). This CDR3 is built from 17 residues. J lost 3 bases, V lost 3 bases, and 12 bases had no gene match. CDR3 coding DNA: TGTGCCAGCAGCTTGAGAGTCAGGGGGCGAGGAAAAGAGACCCAGTACTTC. It specifies CASSLRVRGRGKETQYF.

CDR3 DNA sequence: TGCGCCAGCAGCAGAGGACTAGCCGGACAAGAGACCCAGTACTTC. Its translation is CASSRGLAGQETQYF. The chain combines TRBV5-1 with TRBJ2-5; TRBD2 agrees at 8 bases. Per germline, CDR1 SGHRS and CDR2 YFSETQ. The ends lost 4 bases at V and 2 bases at J; junction bases unmatched: 7. CDR3 length: 15 amino acids.

This sequence joins TRBV7-2 and TRBJ1-3, with D perhaps TRBD1 (5 bases). Trimming removed 4 bases at V and 0 bases at J, with 13 bases between. Germline V gene sequence: CDR1 SGHTA, CDR2 FQGNSA. This CDR3 has 16 amino acids. The CDR3 loop is CASSWSGADSGNTIYF. In DNA, the CDR3 is TGTGCCAGCAGCTGGAGCGGGGCGGACTCTGGAAACACCATATATTTT.